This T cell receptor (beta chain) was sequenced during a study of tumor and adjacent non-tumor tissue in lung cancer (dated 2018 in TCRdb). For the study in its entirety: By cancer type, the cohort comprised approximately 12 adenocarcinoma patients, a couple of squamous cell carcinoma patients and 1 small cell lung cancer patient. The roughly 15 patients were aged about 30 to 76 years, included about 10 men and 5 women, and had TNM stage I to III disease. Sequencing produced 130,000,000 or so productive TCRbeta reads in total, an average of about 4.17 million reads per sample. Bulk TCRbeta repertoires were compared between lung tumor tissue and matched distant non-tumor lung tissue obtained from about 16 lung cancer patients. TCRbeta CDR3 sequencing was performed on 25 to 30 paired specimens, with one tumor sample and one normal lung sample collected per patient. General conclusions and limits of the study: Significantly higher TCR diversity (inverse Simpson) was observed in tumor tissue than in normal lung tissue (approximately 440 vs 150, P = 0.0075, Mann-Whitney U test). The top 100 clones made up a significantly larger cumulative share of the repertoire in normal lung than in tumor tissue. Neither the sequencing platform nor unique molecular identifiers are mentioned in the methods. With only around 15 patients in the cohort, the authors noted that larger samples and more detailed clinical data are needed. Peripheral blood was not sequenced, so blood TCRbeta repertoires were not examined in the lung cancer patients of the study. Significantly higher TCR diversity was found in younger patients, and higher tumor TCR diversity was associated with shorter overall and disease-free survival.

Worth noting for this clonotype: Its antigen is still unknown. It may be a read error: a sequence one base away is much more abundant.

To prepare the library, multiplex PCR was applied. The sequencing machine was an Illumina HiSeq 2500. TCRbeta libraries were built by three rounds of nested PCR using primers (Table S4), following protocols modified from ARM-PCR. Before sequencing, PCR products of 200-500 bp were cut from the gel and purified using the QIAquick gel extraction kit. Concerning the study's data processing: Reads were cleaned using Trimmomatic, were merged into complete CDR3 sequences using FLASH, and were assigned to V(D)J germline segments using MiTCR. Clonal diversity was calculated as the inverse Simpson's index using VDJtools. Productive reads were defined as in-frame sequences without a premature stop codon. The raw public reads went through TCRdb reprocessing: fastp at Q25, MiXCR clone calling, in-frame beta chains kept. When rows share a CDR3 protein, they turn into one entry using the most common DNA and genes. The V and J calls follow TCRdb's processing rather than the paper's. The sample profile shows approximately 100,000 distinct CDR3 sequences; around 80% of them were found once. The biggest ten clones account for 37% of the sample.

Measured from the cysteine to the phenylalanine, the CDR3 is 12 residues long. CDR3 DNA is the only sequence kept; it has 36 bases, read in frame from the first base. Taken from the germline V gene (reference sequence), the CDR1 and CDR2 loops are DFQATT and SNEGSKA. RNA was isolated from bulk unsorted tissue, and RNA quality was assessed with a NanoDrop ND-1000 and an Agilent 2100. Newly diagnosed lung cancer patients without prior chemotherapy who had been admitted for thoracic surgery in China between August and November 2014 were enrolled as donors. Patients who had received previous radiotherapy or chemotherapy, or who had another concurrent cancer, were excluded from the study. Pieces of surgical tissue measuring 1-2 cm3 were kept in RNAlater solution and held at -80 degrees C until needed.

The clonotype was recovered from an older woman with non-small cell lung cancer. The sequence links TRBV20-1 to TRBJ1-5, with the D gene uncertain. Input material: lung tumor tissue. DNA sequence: TGCGGCGTTGAACGGCGCAATCAGCCCCAGCATTTT. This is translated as CGVERRNQPQHF.